These 7 T cell receptor beta chains share one sample of origin, sequenced in a study of T-cell memory formation after mild COVID-19. TCRdb used MiXCR to reprocess the 5' RACE reads, holding one entry per CDR3 protein. The sample shows roughly 250,000 distinct CDR3 sequences, 16% of them seen only once. Source material: PBMCs or a T cell subset sorted from them (not recorded which). Receptors originate from a man aged 18 to 30 who had mild COVID-19 (a few samples of this study predate the infection). Cell type and time point are not known.

This clonotype occurred a few times. The gene calls are TRBV12-3 or TRBV12-4 and TRBJ2-3; TRBD2 matches 7 bases. J lost 1 base, V lost 0 bases, and 1 base had no gene match. This CDR3 comprises 15 residues. CDR3 nucleotide sequence: TGTGCCAGCAGTTTAGCGGGGGGGGGCACAGATACGCAGTATTTT. Protein: CASSLAGGGTDTQYF.

The table lists this clonotype with a few counts. This chain joins TRBV20-1 and TRBJ2-3; 8 nucleotides align to TRBD1. The V gene end was trimmed by 6 bases and the J gene end by 0 bases; junction bases not matched to a gene: 8. CDR1 and CDR2 from the germline V gene are DFQATT and SNEGSKA (reference sequence). The CDR3 has 15 amino acids. CDR3 bases: TGCAGTGCAAGTCCGGGACAGGCTAGCACAGATACGCAGTATTTT. It encodes CSASPGQASTDTQYF.

This sequence joins TRBV18 and TRBJ1-1; 7 nucleotides agree with TRBD1. The germline V gene has CDR1 KGHSH and CDR2 LQKENI. With V trimmed by 1 base and J by 1 base, 9 bases remained unmatched. The CDR3 spans 17 residues. CDR3 bases: TGTGCCAGCTCACCACTTCACCGCGGGACAGAGAACACTGAAGCTTTCTTT. This translates into CASSPLHRGTENTEAFF.

The chain links TRBV2 to TRBJ1-6; TRBD1 matches at 9 bases. This CDR3 is 15 amino acids long. Unmatched junction bases numbered 8, after V lost 7 bases and J lost 7 bases. Germline V gene sequence: CDR1 SNHLY, CDR2 FYNNEI. The CDR3 is CASTPGQGFNSPLHF. CDR3 sequence (DNA): TGTGCCAGCACGCCGGGACAGGGATTCAATTCACCCCTCCACTTT.

The rearrangement uses TRBV28 and TRBJ2-5; perhaps TRBD1 as D (6 bases). Germline V CDR1 and CDR2: MDHEN, SYDVKM. V was cut by 5 bases and J by 6 bases, with 19 bases left in between. The CDR3 sequence is 15 residues long. The CDR3 bases are TGTGCCAGCAGTCCAGGGGACCGGGATTTGAAGACCCAGTACTTC. Translating gives CASSPGDRDLKTQYF. Using reference TRBV28 and TRBJ2-5 for the parts outside the CDR3, the full variable domain is DVKVTQSSRYLVKRTGEKVFLECVQDMDHENMFWYRQDPGLGLRLIYFSYDVKMKEKGDIPEGYSVSREKKERFSLILESASTNQTSMYLCASSPGDRDLKTQYFGPGTRLLVL.

This clonotype came up many times. J is TRBJ2-5 and V is TRBV7-6, with a tentative D call TRBD2 (5 bases). The ends were cut back, 5 bases at V and 5 bases at J, with 12 bases in the middle. The CDR3 is 13 amino acids. Looked up from germline, CDR1 is SGHVS and CDR2 is FNYEAQ. The CDR3 region has the DNA TGTGCCAGCAGCCCGGGGTCTGGGGAGACCCAGTACTTC. Translating it yields CASSPGSGETQYF.

This clonotype showed up just a few times. CDR3: CSVDGFLSYGYTF. The DNA of the CDR3 is TGCAGCGTTGATGGGTTTTTAAGCTATGGCTACACCTTC. The V and J genes are TRBV29-1 and TRBJ1-2, with D unresolved. The germline V gene has CDR1 SQVTM and CDR2 ANQGSEA. This CDR3 has 13 residues. The ends were cut back, 3 bases at V and 4 bases at J, with 12 bases in the middle.